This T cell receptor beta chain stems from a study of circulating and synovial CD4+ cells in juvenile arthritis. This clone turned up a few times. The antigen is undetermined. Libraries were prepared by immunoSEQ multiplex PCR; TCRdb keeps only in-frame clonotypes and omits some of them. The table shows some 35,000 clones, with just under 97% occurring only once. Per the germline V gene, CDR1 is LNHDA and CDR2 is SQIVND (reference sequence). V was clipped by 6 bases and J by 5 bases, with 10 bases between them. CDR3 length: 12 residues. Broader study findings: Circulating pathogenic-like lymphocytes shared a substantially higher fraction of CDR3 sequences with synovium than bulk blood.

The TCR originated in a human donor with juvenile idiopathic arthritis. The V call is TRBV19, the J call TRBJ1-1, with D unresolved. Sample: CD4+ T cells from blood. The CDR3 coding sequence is TGTGCCAGTAGCCGGGAGGGAACTGAAGCTTTCTTT. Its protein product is CASSREGTEAFF. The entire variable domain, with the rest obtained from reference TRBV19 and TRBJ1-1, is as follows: DGGITQSPKYLFRKEGQNVTLSCEQNLNHDAMYWYRQDPGQGLRLIYYSQIVNDFQKGDIAEGYSVSREKKESFPLTVTSAQKNPTAFYLCASSREGTEAFFGQGTRLTVV.